Listed below are T cell receptor beta chains from one sample, sequenced in a study of vaccination and CD4 T cells after COVID-19. In TCRdb, the PCR reads were re-called with MiXCR into one record per CDR3 protein. The table lists over 7,500 distinct CDR3 sequences, more than 60% of them singletons, with 30% to 45% in the top ten. These receptors have no known antigen. Sequenced input: CD4+ T cells from blood, cultured in vitro. These receptors originate from a human donor who had recovered from COVID-19. Each CDR3 is given without its conserved first and last residue. The D gene is left open where the match is weak. Size tells how often a clone was seen (once, few, many) or the class of an expanded clone, and some rows leave it out.

cdr3_length: 11; d_call: NA; v_call: TRBV6-2/TRBV6-3; clone_size: few; j_call: TRBJ1-1; cdr3_aa: ASLGTVNTEAF
cdr3_length: 11; d_call: NA; v_call: TRBV20-1; clone_size: NA; j_call: TRBJ1-1; cdr3_aa: SARDGSQTEAF
cdr3_length: 11; d_call: TRBD1; v_call: TRBV10-2; clone_size: NA; j_call: TRBJ1-6; cdr3_aa: ASSTGARAPLH
cdr3_length: 13; d_call: NA; v_call: TRBV27; clone_size: NA; j_call: TRBJ1-4; cdr3_aa: ASSLRGTANEKLF
cdr3_length: 9; d_call: NA; v_call: TRBV6-1; clone_size: few; j_call: TRBJ2-7; cdr3_aa: ASSEGTRQY
cdr3_length: 12; d_call: TRBD1; v_call: TRBV6-1; clone_size: NA; j_call: TRBJ1-3; cdr3_aa: ASRRDRAGNTIY
cdr3_length: 12; d_call: TRBD1; v_call: TRBV28; clone_size: NA; j_call: TRBJ1-2; cdr3_aa: ASSLTDRAGGYT
cdr3_length: 12; d_call: TRBD2; v_call: TRBV20-1; clone_size: few; j_call: TRBJ2-2; cdr3_aa: SAPGLANTGELF
cdr3_length: 13; d_call: NA; v_call: TRBV5-1; clone_size: NA; j_call: TRBJ2-5; cdr3_aa: ASSLEGTRLPRGY
cdr3_length: 13; d_call: TRBD2; v_call: TRBV30; clone_size: few; j_call: TRBJ2-4; cdr3_aa: AWSVTGGAWDIQY
cdr3_length: 13; d_call: TRBD1; v_call: TRBV5-1; clone_size: NA; j_call: TRBJ1-2; cdr3_aa: ASSSRQGSNYGYT
cdr3_length: 14; d_call: TRBD2; v_call: TRBV6-1; clone_size: NA; j_call: TRBJ2-2; cdr3_aa: ASSGPGTSVTGELF
cdr3_length: 14; d_call: TRBD1; v_call: TRBV25-1; clone_size: NA; j_call: TRBJ2-5; cdr3_aa: ASSEYFGTAQETQY
cdr3_length: 13; d_call: NA; v_call: TRBV6-1; clone_size: NA; j_call: TRBJ2-3; cdr3_aa: ASGLPGRGTDTQY
cdr3_length: 11; d_call: NA; v_call: TRBV6-1; clone_size: NA; j_call: TRBJ1-1; cdr3_aa: ASSATLNTEAF
cdr3_length: 13; d_call: NA; v_call: TRBV24-1; clone_size: NA; j_call: TRBJ2-2; cdr3_aa: ATSGGHPNTGELF
cdr3_length: 11; d_call: NA; v_call: TRBV6-1; clone_size: once; j_call: TRBJ1-2; cdr3_aa: ASRVTTGNGYT
cdr3_length: 9; d_call: NA; v_call: TRBV20-1; clone_size: few; j_call: TRBJ1-1; cdr3_aa: SAIMATEAF
cdr3_length: 14; d_call: NA; v_call: TRBV6-1; clone_size: NA; j_call: TRBJ1-1; cdr3_aa: ATLVDPKTGNTEAF
cdr3_length: 12; d_call: NA; v_call: TRBV10-3; clone_size: NA; j_call: TRBJ1-2; cdr3_aa: AISEAGLSYGYT
cdr3_length: 12; d_call: NA; v_call: TRBV14; clone_size: NA; j_call: TRBJ1-1; cdr3_aa: ASSPTFPMAEAF
cdr3_length: 11; d_call: NA; v_call: TRBV20-1; clone_size: NA; j_call: TRBJ2-4; cdr3_aa: SATTDNKNIQY
cdr3_length: 9; d_call: NA; v_call: TRBV7-8; clone_size: NA; j_call: TRBJ2-7; cdr3_aa: ASSPQHEQY
cdr3_length: 13; d_call: NA; v_call: TRBV7-2; clone_size: NA; j_call: TRBJ1-6; cdr3_aa: ASSTPGSEGSPLH
cdr3_length: 13; d_call: TRBD2; v_call: TRBV20-1; clone_size: once; j_call: TRBJ2-1; cdr3_aa: SARDAVAGYNEQF
cdr3_length: 13; d_call: TRBD2; v_call: TRBV6-1; clone_size: NA; j_call: TRBJ2-5; cdr3_aa: ASGLAGEVGETQY
cdr3_length: 15; d_call: NA; v_call: TRBV7-8; clone_size: NA; j_call: TRBJ2-6; cdr3_aa: ASSSRTAISGANVLT
cdr3_length: 11; d_call: NA; v_call: TRBV6-1; clone_size: NA; j_call: TRBJ2-1; cdr3_aa: ASSRRAGNEQF
cdr3_length: 11; d_call: NA; v_call: TRBV7-9; clone_size: NA; j_call: TRBJ1-2; cdr3_aa: ASSLNSGGGYT
cdr3_length: 15; d_call: TRBD2; v_call: TRBV15; clone_size: NA; j_call: TRBJ2-3; cdr3_aa: ATSRLFLAASTDTQY
cdr3_length: 13; d_call: NA; v_call: TRBV20-1; clone_size: NA; j_call: TRBJ1-6; cdr3_aa: SARDRLSYNSPLH
cdr3_length: 12; d_call: TRBD2; v_call: TRBV6-1; clone_size: NA; j_call: TRBJ2-2; cdr3_aa: ASRLAMNTGELF
cdr3_length: 13; d_call: NA; v_call: TRBV19; clone_size: once; j_call: TRBJ1-1; cdr3_aa: ASSKGREGTTEAF